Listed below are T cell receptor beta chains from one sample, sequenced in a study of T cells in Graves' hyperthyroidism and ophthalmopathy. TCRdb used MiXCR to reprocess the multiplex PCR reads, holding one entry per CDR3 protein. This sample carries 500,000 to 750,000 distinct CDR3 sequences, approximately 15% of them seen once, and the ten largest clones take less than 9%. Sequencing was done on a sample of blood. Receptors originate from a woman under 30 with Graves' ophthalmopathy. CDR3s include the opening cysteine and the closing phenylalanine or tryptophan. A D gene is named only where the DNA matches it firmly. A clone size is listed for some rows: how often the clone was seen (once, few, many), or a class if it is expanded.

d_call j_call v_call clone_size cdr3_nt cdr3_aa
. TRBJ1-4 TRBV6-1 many TGTGCCAGCAGCCCGGGTATGGCAACTAATGAAAAACTGTTTTTT CASSPGMATNEKLFF
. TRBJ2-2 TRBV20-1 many TGCAGTGCTAGAGATATTAGGTGGGGGAGGAACACCGGGGAGCTGTTTTTT CSARDIRWGRNTGELFF
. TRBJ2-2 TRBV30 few TGTGCCTGGAGTGGAATGTTAGGGGCGAACACCGGGGAGCTGTTTTTT CAWSGMLGANTGELFF
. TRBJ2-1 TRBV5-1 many TGCGCCAGCAGCTTGGCTGAGTTGCGGGGTGAGCAGTTCTTC CASSLAELRGEQFF
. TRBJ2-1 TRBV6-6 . TGTGCCAGCAGTTACTCTCAAAGGGGTGAGCAGTTCTTC CASSYSQRGEQFF
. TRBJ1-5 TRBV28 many TGTGCCAGCAGTTCCCCTAGGGAGAGGCAATGGCAGCCCCAGCATTTT CASSSPRERQWQPQHF
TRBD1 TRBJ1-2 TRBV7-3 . TGTGCCAGCAGCTTAGGGACAGGGGGGACCTATGGCTACACCTTC CASSLGTGGTYGYTF
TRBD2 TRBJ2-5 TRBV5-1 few TGCGCCAGCAGCTTCTTAGCGGGATTAGAAGAGACCCAGTACTTC CASSFLAGLEETQYF
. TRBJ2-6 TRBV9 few TGTGCCAGCAGAGATACCAGGGGAAGCGGAACTGGGGCCAACGTCCTGACTTTC CASRDTRGSGTGANVLTF
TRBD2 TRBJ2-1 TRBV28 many TGTGCCAGCAGTTTACTAGCGGGAGTGGATCATGAGCAGTTCTTC CASSLLAGVDHEQFF
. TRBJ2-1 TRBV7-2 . TGTGCCAGCAGCTTAGCGGCGCGGGATGAGCAGTTCTTC CASSLAARDEQFF
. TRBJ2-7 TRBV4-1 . TGCGCCAGCAGCCAAGCCGAAAACGAGCAGTACTTC CASSQAENEQYF
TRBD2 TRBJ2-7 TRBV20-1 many TGCAGTGCCACTCTAGCGGGGCGCCCCTACGAGCAGTACTTC CSATLAGRPYEQYF
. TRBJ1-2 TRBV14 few TGTGCCAGCAGCCCACTCACTTACTATGGCTACACCTTC CASSPLTYYGYTF
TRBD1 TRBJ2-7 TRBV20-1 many TGCAGTGCTAGAGATCAGGGACAGAGCTACGAGCAGTACTTC CSARDQGQSYEQYF
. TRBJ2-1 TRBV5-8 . TGTGCCAGTTTTCGACAGGAGGGGGATGAGCAGTTCTTC CASFRQEGDEQFF
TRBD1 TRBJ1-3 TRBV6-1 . TGTGCCAGCAGTGACAGGGGGGTCTTTGGAAACACCATATATTTT CASSDRGVFGNTIYF
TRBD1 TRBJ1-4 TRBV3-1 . TGTGCCAGCAGCCAAGATCCGCGGACAGGGGGCTGGATTAATGAAAAACTGTTTTTT CASSQDPRTGGWINEKLFF
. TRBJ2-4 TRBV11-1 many TGTGCCAGCAGCCCAAGGGGAGAAGGCATTCAGTACTTC CASSPRGEGIQYF
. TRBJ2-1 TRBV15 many TGTGCCACCACTCGGGAAGAGGGAGCCTTGTACAATGAGCAGTTCTTC CATTREEGALYNEQFF
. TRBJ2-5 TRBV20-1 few TGCAGTGCTAGAGTCGATAGCGGCTACCAAGAGACCCAGTACTTC CSARVDSGYQETQYF
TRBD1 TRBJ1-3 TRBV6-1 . TGTGCCAGCAGCCCACCTCCCGACAGGGGAAAGGGAAACACCATATATTTT CASSPPPDRGKGNTIYF
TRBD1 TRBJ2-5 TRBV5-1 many TGCGCCAGCAGCCCCTTGACAGGGGGTTGGGAGACCCAGTACTTC CASSPLTGGWETQYF
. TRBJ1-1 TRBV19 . TGTGCCAGTAGTATTCCCTCCCAAGAAGCTTTCTTT CASSIPSQEAFF
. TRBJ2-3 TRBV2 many TGTGCCAGCAGGGACTCCGGGGGACACCCTCAGAATACGCAGTATTTT CASRDSGGHPQNTQYF
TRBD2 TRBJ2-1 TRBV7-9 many TGTGCCAGCAGCTTAAGGATCCCTAGCGGGAGAGTTTCCTACAATGAGCAGTTCTTC CASSLRIPSGRVSYNEQFF
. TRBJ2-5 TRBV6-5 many TGTGCCAGCAGTTACTCCGGGACCCAACAAGGGGAGACCCAGTACTTC CASSYSGTQQGETQYF
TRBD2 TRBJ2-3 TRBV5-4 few TGTGCCAGCAGCTTGGCGGGACTAGCGGGAGGAGCAGATACGCAGTATTTT CASSLAGLAGGADTQYF
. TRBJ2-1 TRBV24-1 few TGTGCCACCAGTGATTTAGCCAGGGGAACCTACAATGAGCAGTTCTTC CATSDLARGTYNEQFF
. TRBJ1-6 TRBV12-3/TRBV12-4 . TGTGCCAGCGGCTGGACAGATAATAATTCACCCCTCCACTTT CASGWTDNNSPLHF
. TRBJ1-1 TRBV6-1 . TGTGCCAGCAGTTCGCGACAGCTGAACACTGAAGCTTTCTTT CASSSRQLNTEAFF
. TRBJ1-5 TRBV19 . TGTGCCAGTACCCCTCTCCTTTCGTATCAGCCCCAGCATTTT CASTPLLSYQPQHF
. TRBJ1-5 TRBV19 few TGTGCCAGTACCCCTCGGACATCTCAGCCCCAGCATTTT CASTPRTSQPQHF
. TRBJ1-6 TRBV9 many TGTGCCAGCAGCGTAGGTGAAGGGGCGCCTAATAATTCACCCCTCCACTTT CASSVGEGAPNNSPLHF
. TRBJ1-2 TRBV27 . TGTGCCAGCAGTTTATCGGGACACCCGTCCAGGGCTAACTATGGCTACACCTTC CASSLSGHPSRANYGYTF
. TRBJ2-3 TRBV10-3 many TGTGCCATCAGTGAGGAAGGGGGGGTAACAGATACGCAGTATTTT CAISEEGGVTDTQYF
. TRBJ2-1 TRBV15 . TGTGCCACCAGCAGAGATTCCCCGTGGGATGAGCAGTTCTTC CATSRDSPWDEQFF
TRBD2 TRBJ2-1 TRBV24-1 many TGTGCCACCAGTGATCCCGCCCGGAGCGGGAGGGGCAATGAGCAGTTCTTC CATSDPARSGRGNEQFF
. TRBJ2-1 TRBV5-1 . TGCGCCAGCAGCACAATGATGGGGATCTACAATGAGCAGTTCTTC CASSTMMGIYNEQFF
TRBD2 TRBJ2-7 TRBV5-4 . TGTGCCAGCAACCCAAGCGGGAGCCCCAGCTCCTACGAGCAGTACTTC CASNPSGSPSSYEQYF
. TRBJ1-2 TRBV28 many TGTGCCAGCAGTTCCAGGGGAGTGTGGGTCGATGGCTACACCTTC CASSSRGVWVDGYTF
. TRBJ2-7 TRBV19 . TGTGCCAGTAGTATAGAAGTAGCCCAAGCCTACGAGCAGTACTTC CASSIEVAQAYEQYF
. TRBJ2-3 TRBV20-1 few TGCAGTGCTAGAGACCCCCTGGGGACCCTGACTAACACAGATACGCAGTATTTT CSARDPLGTLTNTDTQYF
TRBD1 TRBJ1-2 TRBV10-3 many TGTGCCATCACCCCGGACAGGGGGCGAAGCTATGGCTACACCTTC CAITPDRGRSYGYTF
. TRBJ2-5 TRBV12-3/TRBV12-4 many TGTGCCAGCAGTCAGACAGACCAAGAGACCCAGTACTTC CASSQTDQETQYF
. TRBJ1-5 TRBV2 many TGTGCCAGCAGTGCGCCAAGCGGGAATCAGCCCCAGCATTTT CASSAPSGNQPQHF
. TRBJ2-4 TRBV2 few TGTGCCAGCAGTGACCCGTGGAATGGGAAAGGCATTCAGTACTTC CASSDPWNGKGIQYF
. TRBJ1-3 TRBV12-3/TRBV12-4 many TGTGCCAGTAAAGGCTCTGGAAACACCATATATTTT CASKGSGNTIYF
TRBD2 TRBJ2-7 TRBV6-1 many TGTGCCAGGAGAAGGGACGTGGGACTAGCGGGACTCTACGAGCAGTACTTC CARRRDVGLAGLYEQYF
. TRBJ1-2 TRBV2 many TGTGCCAGCAGTTCAAATCAGGGAAATGGCTACACCTTC CASSSNQGNGYTF
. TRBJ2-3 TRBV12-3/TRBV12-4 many TGTGCCAGCAGTTTCTGGGCTCTCGGAGATACGCAGTATTTT CASSFWALGDTQYF